This T cell receptor beta chain stems from a study of patients and donors after allogeneic stem cell transplantation. There are many counts of this clonotype. Each CDR3 protein gets one entry after TCRdb re-called the RT-PCR reads with MiXCR. The sample lists about a million distinct CDR3 sequences, 15% to 20% seen once, with 6% in the top ten. Between the trimmed V and J ends, which lost 6 bases and 1 base, there was a span of 17 bases. This CDR3 is 16 amino acids long. Germline lookup yields CDR1 MRHNA and CDR2 SNTAGT. This sequence joins TRBV6-4 and TRBJ2-3; D may be TRBD1 or TRBD2 (5 bases each). Sequenced input: blood, either unsorted or a sorted T cell fraction (not recorded which). This clonotype was obtained from a human donor who was either an allogeneic HSCT recipient or a stem cell or donor lymphocyte infusion donor (not recorded which). It is not recorded whose cells these are; they may come from a transplant donor. The CDR3 DNA follows: TGTGCCAGCAGCCCGGGTCTTGGGGGAGGCACAGATACGCAGTATTTT. Translating gives CASSPGLGGGTDTQYF.